These 9 T cell receptor beta chains were sequenced from one sample in a study of identical twins (TCRdb year 2016). Preparation of the library involved 5' RACE. TCRdb records Illumina HiSeq 2000 as the sequencer. The public reads were reanalyzed by TCRdb: fastp trimming at Q25, MiXCR alignment, in-frame beta chains only. Every CDR3 protein is listed once, alongside the most common genes and DNA of its rows. Recorded for this sample are approximately 630,000 distinct CDR3 sequences; about 7.6% of them occurred a single time. Of the sample, 1.5% to 2% is held by the ten largest clones. These same records also appear under a second study, on yellow fever vaccine responses in identical twins.

The source material was PBMCs. The receptors were gathered from a woman aged 18-29 years in good health.

This chain links TRBV7-9 with TRBJ1-1; no clear D gene. V was pared by 5 bases and J by 0 bases, with 13 bases between. CDR3 length: 15 residues. CDR1 and CDR2 (germline): SEHNR, FQNEAQ (reference sequence). CDR3 nucleotide sequence: TGTGCCAGCAGCATTGGCGGCACTATGAACACTGAAGCTTTCTTT. Amino acids: CASSIGGTMNTEAFF.

The chain recombines TRBV10-2 with TRBJ1-1; 7 nucleotides match TRBD1. The CDR3 spans 14 residues. The V gene's germline CDR1 is WSHSY and CDR2 SAAADI. Trimming cost V 5 bases and J 1 base; bases outside gene matches: 4. The CDR3 DNA sequence: TGCGCCAGCAGTATGGACAGGCAGAACACTGAAGCTTTCTTT. Translating it yields CASSMDRQNTEAFF.

The chain recombines TRBV21-1 with TRBJ2-3; TRBD2 is the table's D call, not checked against the DNA. TRBV21-1 is tagged as a pseudogene. The CDR3 consists of 13 residues. CDR3 in amino acids: CASSKGAPDTQYF. The CDR3 DNA follows: TGTGCCAGCAGCAAAGGGGCCCCAGATACGCAGTATTTT.

This clonotype was observed many times. The chain has TRBV12-3 or TRBV12-4 and TRBJ2-3, with 9 positions matching TRBD2. V was pared by 5 bases and J by 4 bases, with 7 bases of the junction left unmatched. CDR3 length: 15 residues. CDR3 coding DNA: TGTGCCAGCAGTCTTAGCGGGAGTTTCCCAGATACGCAGTATTTT. It encodes CASSLSGSFPDTQYF.

Ten or more counts support this clonotype. The chain uses TRBV14 and TRBJ2-2; TRBD2 might be the D (6 bases). The CDR3 consists of 15 residues. CDR1 and CDR2 from the germline V gene are SGHDN and FVKESK. Trimming left V 0 bases short and J 2 bases short, with 7 bases between. The CDR3, as DNA: TGTGCCAGCAGCCAAGACGGGAGCAACACCGGGGAGCTGTTTTTT. It specifies CASSQDGSNTGELFF.

This clonotype appeared many times. The V call is TRBV3-1, the J call TRBJ2-3; TRBD2 might be the D (5 bases). Germline V gene lookup returns CDR1 LGHDT and CDR2 YNNKEL (reference sequence). Trimming shortened V by 4 bases and J by 5 bases, and 10 bases separated the two germline ends. The CDR3 runs to 13 residues. The CDR3, as DNA: TGTGCCAGCAGCCGGGCTGGAGGAGATACGCAGTATTTT. Amino acids: CASSRAGGDTQYF.

This clonotype was picked up many times. The chain employs TRBV12-3 or TRBV12-4 and TRBJ1-1; D is possibly TRBD1 (5 bases). The CDR3 loop spans 11 amino acids. Deletions cut 6 bases from V and 6 bases from J, with 8 bases between. CDR3 bases: TGTGCCAGCAGCCAGGGACCTGAAGCTTTCTTT. Amino acid sequence: CASSQGPEAFF.

The chain uses TRBV9 and TRBJ2-1; TRBD2 matches at 8 bases. The J segment lost 6 bases and the V segment lost 4 bases, leaving 12 bases of the junction unmatched. This CDR3 has 16 amino acids. CDR1 is SGDLS and CDR2 is YYNGEE in the germline V gene. As DNA, the CDR3 is TGTGCCAGCAGCCCAGCGGGAGACGAACGTCCCAATGAGCAGTTCTTC. Residues: CASSPAGDERPNEQFF.

This clonotype was recorded at least ten times. V and J are TRBV12-3 or TRBV12-4 and TRBJ1-2; D gene uncertain. V was cut by 3 bases and J by 4 bases, with 12 bases left in between. CDR3 size: 14 residues. CDR3 amino acids: CASSFQAGVYGYTF. CDR3 sequence (DNA): TGTGCCAGCAGTTTTCAGGCCGGGGTCTATGGCTACACCTTC.